The following is a T cell receptor beta chain sequence with its context. The data derive from a study of cytomegalovirus exposure and HLA in healthy donors. The PCR employed 60 Vbeta primers together with 13 Jbeta primers. Here immunoSEQ multiplex PCR was the method, and the copy in TCRdb shows in-frame clones only, minus some. The top ten hold 1.5% of the sample, which has some 120,000 clones, roughly 80% seen once. With V trimmed by 3 bases and J by 10 bases, 8 bases remained unmatched. The length of the CDR3 is 15 residues. Germline CDR1 and CDR2: SGHTA and FQGNSA. V usage is TRBV7-2 and J usage is TRBJ2-1; 11 nucleotides line up with TRBD1. The clonotype comes from a woman younger than 35 in good health and CMV-seronegative. Input material: PBMCs. CDR3 region: CASSLNGQGAGEQFF. In nucleotides, the CDR3 is TGTGCCAGCAGCTTGAACGGACAGGGGGCAGGAGAGCAGTTCTTC.